The clone carrying this TCR beta chain was counted at least ten times. The sample comes from a study of patients and donors after allogeneic stem cell transplantation. Using its own MiXCR run on the RT-PCR reads, TCRdb lists one record per CDR3 protein. The sample lists more than 75,000 distinct CDR3 sequences; roughly 5.2% were seen once. Sequencing input: blood, either unsorted or a sorted T cell fraction (not recorded which). The clonotype comes from a human donor who was either an allogeneic HSCT recipient or a stem cell or donor lymphocyte infusion donor (not recorded which). It is not recorded whose cells these are; they may come from a transplant donor.

The CDR3 DNA sequence: TGCAGCGGGAGGAGTGGGGATACCTACGAGCAGTACTTC. Amino acid sequence: CSGRSGDTYEQYF. The genes are TRBV29-1 and TRBJ2-7, with a weak D call TRBD2 (5 bases). CDR1 and CDR2 from the germline V gene are SQVTM and ANQGSEA. This CDR3 has 13 amino acids. V lost 7 bases and J 2 bases, leaving 15 bases between the germline ends.